This TCR beta chain appears in the sequencing data of a study of post-analysis software for immune sequencing data. Regarding the study as a whole: TRBV5-6, TRBV5-1 and TRBV20-1 were among five TRBV segments more frequent in patients than controls. With F measure, samples from one preparation batch clustered together strongly. Multiple sclerosis patients had significantly lower normalized Chao1 diversity than controls.

Included in the TCR beta cDNA libraries were unique molecular identifiers. Using its own MiXCR run on the PCR reads, TCRdb lists one record per CDR3 protein. In the table there are about 560,000 distinct CDR3 sequences, roughly 46% of which are singletons. As regards this clonotype: Its antigen is not known.

The CDR3 is made up of 16 amino acids. J lost 3 bases, V lost 2 bases, and 6 bases had no gene match. The germline V gene encodes CDR1 SGHVS and CDR2 FQNEAQ. The clonotype comes from a girl between 10 and 17 years old with multiple sclerosis. Source material: blood. This sequence joins TRBV7-8 and TRBJ2-5, with 10 bases fitting TRBD2. CDR3 in amino acids: CASSLNNSGRKETQYF. CDR3 DNA sequence: TGTGCCAGCAGCTTAAATAATAGCGGGAGGAAAGAGACCCAGTACTTC.